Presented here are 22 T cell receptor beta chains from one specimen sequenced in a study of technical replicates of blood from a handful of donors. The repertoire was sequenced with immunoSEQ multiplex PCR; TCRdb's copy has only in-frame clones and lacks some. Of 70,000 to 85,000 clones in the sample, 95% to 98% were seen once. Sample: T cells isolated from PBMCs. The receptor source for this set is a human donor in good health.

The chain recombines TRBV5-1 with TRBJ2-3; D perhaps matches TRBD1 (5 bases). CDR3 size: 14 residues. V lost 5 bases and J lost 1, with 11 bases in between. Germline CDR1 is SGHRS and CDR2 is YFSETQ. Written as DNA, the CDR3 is TGCGCCAGCAGGGACACCGACGGCACAGATACGCAGTATTTT. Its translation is CASRDTDGTDTQYF.

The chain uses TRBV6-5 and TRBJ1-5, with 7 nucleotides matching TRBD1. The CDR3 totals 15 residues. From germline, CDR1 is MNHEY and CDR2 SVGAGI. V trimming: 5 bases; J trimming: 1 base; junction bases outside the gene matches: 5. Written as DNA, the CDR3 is TGTGCCAGCAGTGCCCGACAGGGAAGCAATCAGCCCCAGCATTTT. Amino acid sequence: CASSARQGSNQPQHF.

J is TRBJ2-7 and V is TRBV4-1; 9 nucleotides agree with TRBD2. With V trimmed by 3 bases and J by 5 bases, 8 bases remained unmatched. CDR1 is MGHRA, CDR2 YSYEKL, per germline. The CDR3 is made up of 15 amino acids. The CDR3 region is CASSQGSGRSHEQYF. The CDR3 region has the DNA TGCGCCAGCAGCCAGGGTAGCGGGAGAAGCCACGAGCAGTACTTC.

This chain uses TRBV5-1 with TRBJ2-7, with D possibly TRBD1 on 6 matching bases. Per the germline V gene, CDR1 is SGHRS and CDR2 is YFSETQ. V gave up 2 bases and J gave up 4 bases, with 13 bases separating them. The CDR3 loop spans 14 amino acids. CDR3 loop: CASSFTGIFYEQYF. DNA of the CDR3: TGCGCCAGCAGCTTTACAGGGATTTTTTACGAGCAGTACTTC.

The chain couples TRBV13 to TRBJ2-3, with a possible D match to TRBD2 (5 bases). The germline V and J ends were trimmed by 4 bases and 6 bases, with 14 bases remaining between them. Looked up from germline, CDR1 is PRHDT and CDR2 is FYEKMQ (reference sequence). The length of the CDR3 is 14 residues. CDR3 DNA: TGTGCCAGCAGCTCTAGCTACGCCCGGGATACGCAGTATTTT. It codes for CASSSSYARDTQYF.

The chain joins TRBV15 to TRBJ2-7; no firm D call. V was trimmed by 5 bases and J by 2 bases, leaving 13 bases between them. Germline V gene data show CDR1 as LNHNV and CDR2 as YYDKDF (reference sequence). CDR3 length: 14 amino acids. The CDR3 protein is CATSGGPPTYEQYF. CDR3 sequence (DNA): TGTGCCACCAGCGGCGGTCCTCCGACCTACGAGCAGTACTTC. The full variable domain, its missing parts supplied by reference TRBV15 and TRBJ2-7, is DAMVIQNPRYQVTQFGKPVTLSCSQTLNHNVMYWYQQKSSQAPKLLFHYYDKDFNNEADTPDNFQSRRPNTSFCFLDIRSPGLGDTAMYLCATSGGPPTYEQYFGPGTRLTVT.

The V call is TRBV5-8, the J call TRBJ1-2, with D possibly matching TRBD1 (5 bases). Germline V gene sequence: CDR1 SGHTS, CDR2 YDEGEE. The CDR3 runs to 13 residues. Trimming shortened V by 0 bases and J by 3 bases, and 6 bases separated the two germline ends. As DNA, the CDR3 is TGTGCCAGCAGCTTGGACAGGCACTATGGCTACACCTTC. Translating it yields CASSLDRHYGYTF. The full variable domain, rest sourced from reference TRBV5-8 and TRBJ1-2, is EAGVTQSPTHLIKTRGQQATLRCSPISGHTSVYWYQQALGLGLQFLLWYDEGEERNRGNFPPRFSGRQFPNYSSELNVNALELEDSALYLCASSLDRHYGYTFGSGTRLTVV.

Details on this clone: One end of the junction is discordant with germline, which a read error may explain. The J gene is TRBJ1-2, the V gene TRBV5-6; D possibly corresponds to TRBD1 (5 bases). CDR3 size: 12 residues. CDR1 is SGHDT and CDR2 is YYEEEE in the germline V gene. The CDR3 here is CASSFGGTPGHF. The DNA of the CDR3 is TGTGCCAGCAGCTTCGGTGGGACTCCCGGACACTTC.

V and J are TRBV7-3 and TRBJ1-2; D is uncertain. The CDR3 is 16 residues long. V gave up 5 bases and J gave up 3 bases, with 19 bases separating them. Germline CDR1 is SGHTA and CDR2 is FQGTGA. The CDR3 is CASSPIHELQDYGYTF. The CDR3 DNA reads TGTGCCAGCAGCCCCATCCACGAACTCCAGGACTATGGCTACACCTTC.

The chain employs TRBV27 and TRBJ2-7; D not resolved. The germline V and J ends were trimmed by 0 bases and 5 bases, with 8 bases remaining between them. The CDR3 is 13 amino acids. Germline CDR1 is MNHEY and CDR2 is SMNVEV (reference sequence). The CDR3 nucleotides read TGTGCCAGCAGTTTATCCCCCTACGACGAGCAGTACTTC. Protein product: CASSLSPYDEQYF.

CDR3: CAWSGDYVVQETQYF. CDR3 in DNA: TGTGCCTGGAGCGGGGACTACGTTGTACAAGAGACCCAGTACTTC. The chain has TRBV30 and TRBJ2-5, with 7 bases fitting TRBD2. V shed 3 bases, J shed 2 bases, and the junction held 9 bases outside the gene matches. Germline values: CDR1 GTSNPN, CDR2 SVGIG (reference sequence). CDR3 size: 15 residues.

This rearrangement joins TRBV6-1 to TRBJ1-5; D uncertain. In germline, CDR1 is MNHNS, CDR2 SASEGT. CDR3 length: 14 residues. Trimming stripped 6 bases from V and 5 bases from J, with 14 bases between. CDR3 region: CASRPTLRDQPQHF. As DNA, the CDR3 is TGTGCCAGCAGACCCACTTTGAGGGATCAGCCCCAGCATTTT.

CDR3 DNA sequence: TGCAGCGTTGAAGAATGGGAGGCCGGTGGGAATGAGCAGTTCTTC. This translates into CSVEEWEAGGNEQFF. The V gene is TRBV29-1, the J gene TRBJ2-1, with a possible D match to TRBD2 (6 bases). CDR1 SQVTM and CDR2 ANQGSEA come from the germline V gene. The CDR3 has 15 residues. V was clipped by 0 bases and J by 7 bases, with 16 bases between them.

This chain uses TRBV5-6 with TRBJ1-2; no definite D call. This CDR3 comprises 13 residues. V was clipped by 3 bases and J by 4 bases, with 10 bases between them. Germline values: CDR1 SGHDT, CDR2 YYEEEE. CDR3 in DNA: TGTGCCAGCAGCTCCCCGAGTGGCTATGGCTACACCTTC. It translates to CASSSPSGYGYTF.

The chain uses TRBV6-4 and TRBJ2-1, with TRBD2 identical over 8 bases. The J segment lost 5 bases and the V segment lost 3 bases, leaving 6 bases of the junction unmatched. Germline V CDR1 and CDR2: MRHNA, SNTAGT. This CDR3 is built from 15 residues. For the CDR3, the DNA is TGTGCCAGCAGTGAATTAGCGGGGTCTAACAATGAGCAGTTCTTC. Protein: CASSELAGSNNEQFF.

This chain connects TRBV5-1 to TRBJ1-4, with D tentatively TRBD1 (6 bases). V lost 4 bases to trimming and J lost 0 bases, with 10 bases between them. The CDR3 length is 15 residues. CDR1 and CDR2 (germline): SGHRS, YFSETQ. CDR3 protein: CASSSQGTTNEKLFF. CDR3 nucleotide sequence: TGCGCCAGCAGCAGTCAGGGGACAACTAATGAAAAACTGTTTTTT.

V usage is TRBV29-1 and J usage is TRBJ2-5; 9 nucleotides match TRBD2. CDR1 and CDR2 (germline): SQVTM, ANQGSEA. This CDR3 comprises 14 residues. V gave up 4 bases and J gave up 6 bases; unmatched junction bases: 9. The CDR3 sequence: CSVGASGNSKTQYF. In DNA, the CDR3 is TGCAGCGTTGGGGCTAGCGGGAATTCAAAGACCCAGTACTTC. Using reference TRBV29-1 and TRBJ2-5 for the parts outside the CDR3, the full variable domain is SAVISQKPSRDICQRGTSLTIQCQVDSQVTMMFWYRQQPGQSLTLIATANQGSEATYESGFVIDKFPISRPNLTFSTLTVSNMSPEDSSIYLCSVGASGNSKTQYFGPGTRLLVL.

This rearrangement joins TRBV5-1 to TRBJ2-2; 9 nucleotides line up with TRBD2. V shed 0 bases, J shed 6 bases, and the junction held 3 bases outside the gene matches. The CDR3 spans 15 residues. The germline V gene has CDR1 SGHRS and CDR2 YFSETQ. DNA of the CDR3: TGCGCCAGCAGCTTGGGAGGGACTAGCCCCGGGGAGCTGTTTTTT. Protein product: CASSLGGTSPGELFF.

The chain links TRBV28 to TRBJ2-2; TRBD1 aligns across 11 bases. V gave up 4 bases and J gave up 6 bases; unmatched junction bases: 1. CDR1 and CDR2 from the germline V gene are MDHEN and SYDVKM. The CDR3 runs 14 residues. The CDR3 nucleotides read TGTGCCAGCAGTTGGACAGGGGGCTCCGGGGAGCTGTTTTTT. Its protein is CASSWTGGSGELFF.

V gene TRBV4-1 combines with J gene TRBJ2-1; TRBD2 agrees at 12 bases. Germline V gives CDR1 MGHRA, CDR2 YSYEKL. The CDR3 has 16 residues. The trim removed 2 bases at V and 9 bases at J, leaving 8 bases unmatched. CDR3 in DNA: TGCGCCAGCAGCCAACTGCTAGCGGGAGGGCCCTCTGAGCAGTTCTTC. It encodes CASSQLLAGGPSEQFF.

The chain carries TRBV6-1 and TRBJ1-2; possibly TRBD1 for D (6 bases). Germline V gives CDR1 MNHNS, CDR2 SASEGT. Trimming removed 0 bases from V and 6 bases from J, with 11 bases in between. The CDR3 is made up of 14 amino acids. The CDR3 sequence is CASSEAGGLDGYTF. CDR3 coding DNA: TGTGCCAGCAGTGAAGCGGGGGGGCTCGATGGCTACACCTTC.

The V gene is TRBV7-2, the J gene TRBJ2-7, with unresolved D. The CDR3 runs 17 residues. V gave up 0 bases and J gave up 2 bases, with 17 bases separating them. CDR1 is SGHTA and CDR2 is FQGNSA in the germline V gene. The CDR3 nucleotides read TGTGCCAGCAGCTTAGCGCCAATCTCCACTGTACCCTACGAGCAGTACTTC. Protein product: CASSLAPISTVPYEQYF.